The 30 T cell receptor beta chains below all came from one sample that was sequenced in a study of blood T cell repertoires in COVID-19. Clones were read by immunoSEQ multiplex PCR, and TCRdb kept only the in-frame ones, dropping some. The sample carries around 170,000 clones, around 85% recorded once. Sequenced: peripheral blood. The receptors stem from a man aged 50 to 60 with active or convalescent COVID-19.

The rearrangement links TRBV12-5 to TRBJ2-4; tentatively, D is TRBD2 (5 bases). The CDR3 consists of 16 residues. V dropped 2 bases and J dropped 4 bases, with 15 bases sitting between them. Germline V gives CDR1 LGHNT, CDR2 FRNRAP. The CDR3 DNA sequence: TGTGCTAGTGGTTTGAGCGCGGGCCTGACAAAAAACATTCAGTACTTC. Translation: CASGLSAGLTKNIQYF.

This CDR3 reads CASRDSTGQGTDEQFF. CDR3 DNA: TGTGCCAGCAGGGACTCGACGGGACAGGGAACCGATGAGCAGTTCTTC. The rearrangement uses TRBV28 and TRBJ2-1, with 9 bases matching TRBD1. With V trimmed by 6 bases and J by 8 bases, 14 bases remained unmatched. There are 16 residues in the CDR3. CDR1 and CDR2 from the germline V gene are MDHEN and SYDVKM.

The chain recombines TRBV7-2 with TRBJ2-2, with TRBD1 matching 8 bases. Germline assignment: CDR1 SGHTA and CDR2 FQGNSA. Unmatched junction bases numbered 7, after V lost 2 bases and J lost 8 bases. The length of the CDR3 is 15 residues. This CDR3 reads CASSLSQGATGELFF. CDR3 nucleotides: TGTGCCAGCAGCTTAAGCCAGGGGGCTACTGGGGAGCTGTTTTTT.

CDR3 sequence (DNA): TGTGCCAGCAGCCACCAATTAGTGCTACTCAATCAGCCCCAGCATTTT. Its translation: CASSHQLVLLNQPQHF. The genes are TRBV5-5 and TRBJ1-5; D remains unclear. The CDR3 length is 16 residues. Trimming left V 4 bases short and J 3 bases short, with 17 bases between. The germline CDR1 and CDR2 sequences are SGHKS and YYEKEE (reference sequence). The full variable domain, completed using reference TRBV5-5 and TRBJ1-5, is DAGVTQSPTHLIKTRGQQVTLRCSPISGHKSVSWYQQVLGQGPQFIFQYYEKEERGRGNFPDRFSARQFPNYSSELNVNALLLGDSALYLCASSHQLVLLNQPQHFGDGTRLSIL.

V gene TRBV5-5 combines with J gene TRBJ2-7; TRBD2 agrees at 11 bases. CDR3 length: 16 amino acids. The V gene's germline CDR1 is SGHKS and CDR2 YYEKEE (reference sequence). The trim removed 4 bases at V and 0 bases at J, leaving 6 bases unmatched. The CDR3 region has the DNA TGTGCCAGCAGCCCCAGACTAGCGGGAAGCTCCTACGAGCAGTACTTC. Translation: CASSPRLAGSSYEQYF.

This clone was counted a single time. The V call is TRBV7-2, the J call TRBJ1-3; D remains unclear. The CDR3 has 16 amino acids. V lost 4 bases to trimming and J lost 6 bases, with 19 bases between them. Looked up from germline, CDR1 is SGHTA and CDR2 is FQGNSA. This CDR3 is CASSSGSGPLQNTIYF. CDR3 sequence (DNA): TGTGCCAGCAGCTCTGGGAGTGGCCCACTTCAAAACACCATATATTTT.

V is TRBV7-6 and J is TRBJ1-2; 7 positions agree with TRBD1. The length of the CDR3 is 12 residues. CDR1 and CDR2 (germline): SGHVS, FNYEAQ. V lost 1 base, J lost 8 bases, and 1 base stayed unmatched. CDR3 region: CASSLEGAGYTF. For the CDR3, the DNA is TGTGCCAGCAGCTTAGAGGGGGCAGGCTACACCTTC.

The chain carries TRBV5-1 and TRBJ1-1; TRBD1 agrees at 9 bases. The germline V gene has CDR1 SGHRS and CDR2 YFSETQ. V was pared by 6 bases and J by 5 bases, with 8 bases of the junction left unmatched. There are 14 residues in the CDR3. The CDR3 region is CASTNGQGSTEAFF. The CDR3 coding sequence is TGCGCCAGCACCAACGGACAGGGGTCGACTGAAGCTTTCTTT. The complete variable domain, with remaining parts taken from reference TRBV5-1 and TRBJ1-1, reads KAGVTQTPRYLIKTRGQQVTLSCSPISGHRSVSWYQQTPGQGLQFLFEYFSETQRNKGNFPGRFSGRQFSNSRSEMNVSTLELGDSALYLCASTNGQGSTEAFFGQGTRLTVV.

The chain's CDR3 is CASRGGDEQYF. The CDR3 DNA reads as TGTGCCAGCCGGGGGGGGGACGAGCAGTACTTC. The chain is built from TRBV2 and TRBJ2-7; 8 nucleotides line up with TRBD2. With V trimmed by 8 bases and J by 5 bases, 2 bases remained unmatched. The length of the CDR3 is 11 residues. Germline assignment: CDR1 SNHLY and CDR2 FYNNEI. Drawing the rest from reference TRBV2 and TRBJ2-7, the complete variable domain is EPEVTQTPSHQVTQMGQEVILRCVPISNHLYFYWYRQILGQKVEFLVSFYNNEISEKSEIFDDQFSVERPDGSNFTLKIRSTKLEDSAMYFCASRGGDEQYFGPGTRLTVT.

V is TRBV12-3 or TRBV12-4 and J is TRBJ2-5, with 9 nucleotides matching TRBD2. The CDR3 runs to 13 residues. The V segment lost 5 bases and the J segment 5 bases; nucleotides outside the gene matches: 3. CDR3 region: CASSPSGRETQYF. CDR3 nucleotide sequence: TGTGCCAGCAGTCCAAGCGGGAGGGAGACCCAGTACTTC.

This clone turned up a few times. The rearrangement links TRBV28 to TRBJ1-2, with a weak D call TRBD1 (6 bases). The CDR3 covers 13 residues. Per germline, CDR1 MDHEN and CDR2 SYDVKM. V lost 6 bases and J 6 bases, leaving 14 bases between the germline ends. The CDR3 loop reads CASRGQPQDGYTF. CDR3 DNA sequence: TGTGCCAGCAGAGGACAGCCTCAGGATGGCTACACCTTC.

This sequence joins TRBV2 and TRBJ1-2, with D possibly TRBD1 on 6 matching bases. Trimming removed 1 base from V and 8 bases from J, with 14 bases in between. Germline V lookup: CDR1 SNHLY, CDR2 FYNNEI. The CDR3 is 14 amino acids. CDR3 DNA: TGTGCCAGCAGTGAAGTGGGGGCAGGGCCGGGCTACACCTTC. Encoded protein: CASSEVGAGPGYTF.

The count of this clone is one. In the same sample, other DNA sequences code for this CDR3. The chain recombines TRBV10-2 with TRBJ1-2; 8 nucleotides align to TRBD1. The germline gives CDR1 WSHSY, CDR2 SAAADI. V shed 2 bases and J 4 bases; nucleotides not matched to a gene: 3. CDR3 length: 14 residues. Here the CDR3 DNA reads TGCGCCAGCAGTGAGGGACAGGGCCTCTATGGCTACACCTTC. Protein product: CASSEGQGLYGYTF.

The gene calls are TRBV4-1 and TRBJ2-2, with unresolved D. Germline assignment: CDR1 MGHRA and CDR2 YSYEKL. CDR3 length equals 18 residues. V was shortened by 2 bases and J by 0 bases, with 16 bases between the two germline ends. The CDR3 nucleotides read TGCGCCAGCAGCCAATTTGGCAGAACCAACCCGAACACCGGGGAGCTGTTTTTT. Protein: CASSQFGRTNPNTGELFF.

This chain links TRBV29-1 with TRBJ1-1, with TRBD1 as a possible D gene (6 bases). CDR1 SQVTM and CDR2 ANQGSEA come from the germline V gene. Trimming stripped 3 bases from V and 10 bases from J, with 15 bases between. The CDR3 has 12 amino acids. The CDR3, as DNA: TGCAGCGTTGAGGGGAACAGGGTTGGAGCTTTCTTT. It specifies CSVEGNRVGAFF.

The chain couples TRBV4-1 to TRBJ2-1; possibly TRBD2 for D (6 bases). V was trimmed by 2 bases and J by 3 bases, leaving 17 bases between them. The CDR3 extends over 17 amino acids. Germline-derived CDR1 and CDR2 are MGHRA and YSYEKL. Here the CDR3 DNA reads TGCGCCAGCAGCCAATACTCACTTGGGGGGAACTACAATGAGCAGTTCTTC. Protein: CASSQYSLGGNYNEQFF.

The chain uses TRBV6-6 and TRBJ2-6, with a tentative D call TRBD1 (6 bases). V was cut by 5 bases and J by 0 bases, with 14 bases left in between. This CDR3 has 17 residues. Germline CDR1 is MNHNY and CDR2 is SVGAGI (reference sequence). The CDR3 is CASSPSGTISGANVLTF. CDR3 bases: TGTGCCAGCAGTCCCTCCGGGACAATCTCTGGGGCCAACGTCCTGACTTTC.

The V gene is TRBV7-6, the J gene TRBJ2-1; D is perhaps TRBD2 (5 bases). The CDR3 is 15 residues long. CDR1 SGHVS and CDR2 FNYEAQ come from the germline V gene. The V gene lost 5 bases and the J gene lost 5 bases, with 16 bases spanning the gap. The DNA for the CDR3 is TGTGCCAGCAGCCCCGAGTGGGAGATCGACAATGAGCAGTTCTTC. Protein: CASSPEWEIDNEQFF.

This chain joins TRBV28 and TRBJ1-5, with TRBD1 matching 7 bases. This CDR3 has 13 amino acids. Germline loops: CDR1 MDHEN, CDR2 SYDVKM. After removal of 7 bases from V and 1 base from J, the junction contained 1 base not matched to a gene. In DNA form, the CDR3 reads TGTGCCAGCAAGGGACAGAGCAATCAGCCCCAGCATTTT. This gives the protein CASKGQSNQPQHF. Drawing the rest from reference TRBV28 and TRBJ1-5, the complete variable domain is DVKVTQSSRYLVKRTGEKVFLECVQDMDHENMFWYRQDPGLGLRLIYFSYDVKMKEKGDIPEGYSVSREKKERFSLILESASTNQTSMYLCASKGQSNQPQHFGDGTRLSIL.

The V gene is TRBV5-6, the J gene TRBJ2-3; D might be TRBD1 (6 bases). Germline V gene data show CDR1 as SGHDT and CDR2 as YYEEEE. The CDR3 loop spans 15 amino acids. V was shortened by 5 bases and J by 7 bases, with 20 bases between the two germline ends. The CDR3 sequence: CASRNGFAGTHTQYF. Written as DNA, the CDR3 is TGTGCCAGCAGGAATGGATTTGCCGGGACACATACGCAGTATTTT.

The chain carries TRBV11-2 and TRBJ1-6; D is possibly TRBD1 (5 bases). V was shortened by 5 bases and J by 7 bases, with 15 bases between the two germline ends. CDR1 is SGHAT and CDR2 is FQNNGV in the germline V gene. This CDR3 has 15 amino acids. The CDR3: CASSGGTEKNSPLHF. The CDR3 region has the DNA TGTGCCAGCAGCGGGGGGACCGAAAAGAATTCACCCCTCCACTTT.

The chain combines TRBV2 with TRBJ1-4; D unresolved. Trimming removed 9 bases at V and 10 bases at J, with 12 bases between. The CDR3 spans 11 residues. Germline CDR1 is SNHLY and CDR2 is FYNNEI. The CDR3 DNA reads as TGTGCCAGTTACGTCCCCGGAAAACTGTTTTTT. Translating gives CASYVPGKLFF.

The sample holds one count of this clone. The genes are TRBV4-2 and TRBJ2-6, with a tentative D call TRBD2 (5 bases). The CDR3 totals 17 residues. Germline loops: CDR1 LGHNA, CDR2 YNFKEQ. V shed 0 bases and J shed 0 bases, with 9 bases lying between them. Here the CDR3 reads CASSQDSDFSGANVLTF. CDR3 sequence (DNA): TGTGCCAGCAGCCAAGATAGCGACTTCTCTGGGGCCAACGTCCTGACTTTC.

The chain combines TRBV27 with TRBJ1-1; possible D gene TRBD1, 5 bases. Between the trimmed V and J ends, which lost 3 bases and 3 bases, there was a span of 11 bases. The CDR3 is 14 residues long. Germline V gene data show CDR1 as MNHEY and CDR2 as SMNVEV (reference sequence). The CDR3 DNA reads as TGTGCCAGCAGTTTTGCGGGACGAGACACTGAAGCTTTCTTT. Its protein is CASSFAGRDTEAFF.

The chain joins TRBV24-1 to TRBJ1-1, with D tentatively TRBD1 (5 bases). CDR1 is KGHDR and CDR2 is SFDVKD in the germline V gene. V was shortened by 0 bases and J by 7 bases, with 11 bases between the two germline ends. The CDR3 has 14 residues. The CDR3 protein is CATSDLGQGDEAFF. The CDR3 bases are TGTGCCACCAGTGATTTGGGGCAGGGTGATGAAGCTTTCTTT.

The chain recombines TRBV12-3 or TRBV12-4 with TRBJ1-2, with D uncertain. This CDR3 spans 13 amino acids. Deletions cut 7 bases from V and 4 bases from J, with 13 bases between. Here the CDR3 DNA reads TGTGCCAGCACCTGGGCAGGAACCTATGGCTACACCTTC. Amino acids: CASTWAGTYGYTF.

V and J are TRBV18 and TRBJ1-5; 7 nucleotides line up with TRBD1. Germline assignment: CDR1 KGHSH and CDR2 LQKENI. V dropped 2 bases and J dropped 0; count of bases not matched to a gene: 1. The CDR3 has 15 amino acids. In DNA form, the CDR3 reads TGTGCCAGCTCACCAAACAGGGGTAGCAATCAGCCCCAGCATTTT. Translation gives CASSPNRGSNQPQHF. Full variable domain (rest looked up from reference TRBV18 and TRBJ1-5): NAGVMQNPRHLVRRRGQEARLRCSPMKGHSHVYWYRQLPEEGLKFMVYLQKENIIDESGMPKERFSAEFPKEGPSILRIQQVVRGDSAAYFCASSPNRGSNQPQHFGDGTRLSIL.

CDR3 residues: CASSIELAGSTDTQYF. The CDR3 nucleotides are TGTGCCAGTAGTATAGAACTAGCGGGATCCACAGATACGCAGTATTTT. This chain connects TRBV19 to TRBJ2-3; TRBD2 aligns across 10 bases. The V gene end was trimmed by 0 bases and the J gene end by 2 bases; junction bases not matched to a gene: 2. CDR3 size: 16 residues. Looked up from germline, CDR1 is LNHDA and CDR2 is SQIVND (reference sequence).

The table lists this clone with a count of one. The chain couples TRBV6-6 to TRBJ2-1; 7 nucleotides line up with TRBD1. J gave up 5 bases and V 2 bases, and 9 bases lay outside the gene matches. Looked up from germline, CDR1 is MNHNY and CDR2 is SVGAGI (reference sequence). The CDR3 has 16 amino acids. CDR3 sequence (DNA): TGTGCCAGCAGTTACCCAAAGGGACAGCAACACAATGAGCAGTTCTTC. As protein: CASSYPKGQQHNEQFF.

The chain couples TRBV11-2 to TRBJ2-1; 10 nucleotides align to TRBD2. This CDR3 region has 15 residues. The V gene end was trimmed by 5 bases and the J gene end by 4 bases; junction bases not matched to a gene: 5. CDR1 SGHAT and CDR2 FQNNGV come from the germline V gene. In DNA form, the CDR3 reads TGTGCCAGCAGCCAACTAGCGGGGAGTTACAATGAGCAGTTCTTC. It codes for CASSQLAGSYNEQFF.